The rows below give T cell receptor beta chains drawn from one sample of a study of T cells expressing NK-cell markers. TCRdb re-called the 5' RACE reads, yielding one record per CDR3 amino acid sequence without DNA. Found here are about 160,000 distinct CDR3 sequences; the top ten clones hold around 20%. The material sequenced was blood T cells: a sorted CD56 or NKG2C T cell subset, CD4+ or CD8+ T cells, or bulk PBMC T cells (not recorded which). These receptors came from a man aged 18-75 years in good health. The CDR3 runs from the conserved cysteine through the conserved F or W.

V gene	CDR3 length	J gene	CDR3 protein
TRBV27	15	TRBJ1-1	CASSLSRRLNTEAFF
TRBV28	15	TRBJ2-4	CASSLQRGAKNIQYF
TRBV10-3	14	TRBJ2-7	CAISDRDTSYEQYF
TRBV2	15	TRBJ2-7	CASSETAGGPYEQYF
TRBV27	18	TRBJ2-7	CASSLSPSVRGGTYEQYF
TRBV28	14	TRBJ2-6	CASTWGSGANVLTF
TRBV7-9	14	TRBJ2-1	CASSPGLAGDEQFF
TRBV5-6	13	TRBJ2-4	CASSLELANIQYF
TRBV29-1	15	TRBJ2-7	CSVETPGQGPRKQYF
TRBV29-1	17	TRBJ2-3	CSVERASGGASTDTQYF
TRBV10-3	15	TRBJ2-1	CAISPTGSSYNEQFF
TRBV7-8	17	TRBJ1-6	CASSHSGTGMGDSPLHF
TRBV7-9	14	TRBJ2-1	CASSLVVGDFEQFF
TRBV20-1	13	TRBJ2-7	CSAPSEAWYEQYF
TRBV3-1	18	TRBJ2-1	CASSQDRETVGPYNEQFF
TRBV7-6	16	TRBJ2-3	CASSRGLAGGVDTQYF